This T cell receptor (beta chain) was recovered during a study of blood T cell repertoires in COVID-19. Background on the study: The United States, Italy and Spain were the sources of the acute and convalescent COVID-19 samples. T cells, B-cell-depleted T cells, or PBMCs provided the cDNA or gDNA that served as material.

This clone came up once. Per the original methods: The assay estimated nucleated cells by amplifying reference gene primers. Repertoires were generated with immunoSEQ multiplex PCR, while TCRdb's copy carries only in-frame clones and drops some. For V, J and clone size, that table is used; D and trimming come from the DNA. The sample lists about 230,000 clones, over 70% occurring once. The CDR3 sequence is 16 residues long. The V gene end was trimmed by 1 base and the J gene end by 2 bases; junction bases not matched to a gene: 8. The V gene's germline CDR1 is KGHSH and CDR2 LQKENI. The J gene is TRBJ2-7, the V gene TRBV18; 7 bases line up with TRBD1. The sample comprised peripheral blood. The sequence was collected from a woman at least 80 years old with acute or convalescent COVID-19. The chain's CDR3 is CASSPRNPGGTYEQYF. In nucleotides, the CDR3 is TGTGCCAGCTCACCACGGAACCCAGGGGGTACCTACGAGCAGTACTTC. Full variable domain (remainder filled in from reference TRBV18 and TRBJ2-7): NAGVMQNPRHLVRRRGQEARLRCSPMKGHSHVYWYRQLPEEGLKFMVYLQKENIIDESGMPKERFSAEFPKEGPSILRIQQVVRGDSAAYFCASSPRNPGGTYEQYFGPGTRLTVT.